The rows below give T cell receptor beta chains drawn from one sample of a study of identical twins. TCRdb ran MiXCR on the 5' RACE reads and lists one entry per CDR3 protein. The sample consists of about 480,000 distinct CDR3 sequences, 11% to 15% of them appearing once. This same sample was also taken into another study, of yellow fever vaccine responses in identical twins.

The sample taken for sequencing was CD4+ T cells sorted from blood. These receptors were taken from a woman aged 18-35 years in good health. Both conserved end residues are part of each CDR3. A D gene is named only where the DNA matches it firmly. Clone size is not always given. Where it is, it says once, few, many or a class for expanded clones.

J gene,clone size,D gene,V gene,CDR3 DNA,CDR3 protein
TRBJ2-2,few,NA,TRBV24-1,TGTGCCACCAGTGATTTCTCCGGGGGAGTAAGGACCGGGGAGCTGTTTTTT,CATSDFSGGVRTGELFF
TRBJ2-1,few,NA,TRBV29-1,TGCAGCGTTGAAGATCGGGTACGGACCAGCTCCTACAATGAGCAGTTCTTC,CSVEDRVRTSSYNEQFF
TRBJ2-7,few,TRBD1,TRBV3-1,TGTGCCAGCAGCCAAACCGGACGGACAGGTAGCAACGAGCAGTACTTC,CASSQTGRTGSNEQYF
TRBJ2-1,few,TRBD1,TRBV11-2,TGTGCCAGCAGCTTAGAGTTAGGGGGCACAAATGAGCAGTTCTTC,CASSLELGGTNEQFF
TRBJ1-3,few,NA,TRBV6-1,TGTGCCAGCAGTGGGACGGCTCTCTCTGGAAACACCATATATTTT,CASSGTALSGNTIYF
TRBJ2-1,NA,NA,TRBV3-1,TGTGCCAGCAGTTTGGGCGGCCCTTTAAATGAGCAGTTCTTC,CASSLGGPLNEQFF
TRBJ2-3,many,NA,TRBV4-3,TGCGCCAGCAGCCAAGATCCAGGGGTTGATACGCAGTATTTT,CASSQDPGVDTQYF
TRBJ2-1,NA,NA,TRBV28,TGTGCCAGCAGTTTATATGGGGTGAGGGGGTACAATGAGCAGTTCTTC,CASSLYGVRGYNEQFF
TRBJ2-1,NA,NA,TRBV6-2/TRBV6-3,TGTGCCAGCAGGATCACCAGACTGTCAGACAGGCCCTCTAGCTCCTACAATGAGCAGTTCTTC,CASRITRLSDRPSSSYNEQFF
TRBJ2-1,NA,NA,TRBV19,TGTGCCAGTAGGTTAAGCGGGCTAGGTTACAATGAGCAGTTCTTC,CASRLSGLGYNEQFF